This section outlines one T cell receptor (beta chain) sequence together with its context. Per the study methods: Amplification with reference gene primers provided the estimates of nucleated cell counts. TCRdb's table, derived via immunoSEQ multiplex PCR, lists solely in-frame clones and lacks some. V, J and clone size derive from that table, while D and trimming were established from the DNA sequence. The repertoire holds approximately 75,000 clones, with roughly 70% as singletons. This record comes from a study of blood T cell repertoires in COVID-19. Study-wide context: The origin of the acute and convalescent COVID-19 samples was the United States, Italy and Spain. In each case, the material was cDNA or gDNA derived from T cells, B-cell-depleted T cells, or PBMCs.

Germline assignment: CDR1 LNHDA and CDR2 SQIVND (reference sequence). This CDR3 spans 15 amino acids. Unmatched junction bases numbered 7, after V lost 6 bases and J lost 8 bases. The specimen was peripheral blood. The V and J genes are TRBV19 and TRBJ2-1; 13 bases line up with TRBD2. The source of this sequence is a human donor with acute or convalescent COVID-19. The donor label of this sample is uncertain. CDR3 in amino acids: CASRNGLAGVYEQFF. In DNA form, the CDR3 reads TGTGCCAGTAGGAACGGACTAGCGGGAGTCTATGAGCAGTTCTTC.